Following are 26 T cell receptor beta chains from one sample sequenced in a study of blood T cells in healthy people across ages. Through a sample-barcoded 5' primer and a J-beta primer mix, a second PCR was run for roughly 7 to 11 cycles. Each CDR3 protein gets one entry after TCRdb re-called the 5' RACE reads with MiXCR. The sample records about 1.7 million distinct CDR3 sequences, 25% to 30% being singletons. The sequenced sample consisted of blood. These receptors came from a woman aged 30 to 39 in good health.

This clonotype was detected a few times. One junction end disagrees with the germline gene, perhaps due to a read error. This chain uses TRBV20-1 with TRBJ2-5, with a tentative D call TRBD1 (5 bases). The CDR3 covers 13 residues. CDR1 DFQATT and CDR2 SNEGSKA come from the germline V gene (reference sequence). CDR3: CSVAVGLKETQYF. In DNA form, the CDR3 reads TGTAGTGTCGCAGTGGGGCTAAAAGAGACCCAGTACTTC.

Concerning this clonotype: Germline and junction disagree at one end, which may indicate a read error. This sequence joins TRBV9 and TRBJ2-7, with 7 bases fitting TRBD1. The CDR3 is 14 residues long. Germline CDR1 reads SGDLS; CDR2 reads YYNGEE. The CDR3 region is CTSSVAFTGVEQYF. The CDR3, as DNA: TGTACCAGCAGCGTAGCCTTCACAGGGGTCGAGCAGTACTTC.

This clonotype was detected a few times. The CDR3 DNA follows: TGCGCCAGCAGCTTGTGGAGCGGGAGTGGCCAAGAGACCCAGTACTTC. It specifies CASSLWSGSGQETQYF. The rearrangement joins TRBV5-1 to TRBJ2-5; the match to TRBD2 covers 8 bases. The germline CDR1 and CDR2 sequences are SGHRS and YFSETQ. The CDR3 has 16 residues. Trimming took 1 base from V and 1 from J; bases not matched to a gene: 6.

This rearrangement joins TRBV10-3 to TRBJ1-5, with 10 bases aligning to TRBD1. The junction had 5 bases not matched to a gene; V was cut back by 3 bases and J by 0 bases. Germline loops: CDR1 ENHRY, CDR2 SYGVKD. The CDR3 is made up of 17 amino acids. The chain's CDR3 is CAISDPGQGPSNQPQHF. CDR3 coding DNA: TGTGCCATCAGTGATCCGGGACAGGGGCCTAGCAATCAGCCCCAGCATTTT.

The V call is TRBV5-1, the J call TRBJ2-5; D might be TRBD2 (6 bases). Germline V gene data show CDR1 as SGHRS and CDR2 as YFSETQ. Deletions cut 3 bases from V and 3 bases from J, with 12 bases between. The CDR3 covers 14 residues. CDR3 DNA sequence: TGCGCCAGCAGCTGTTCGGGGGATGAAGAGACCCAGTACTTC. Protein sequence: CASSCSGDEETQYF.

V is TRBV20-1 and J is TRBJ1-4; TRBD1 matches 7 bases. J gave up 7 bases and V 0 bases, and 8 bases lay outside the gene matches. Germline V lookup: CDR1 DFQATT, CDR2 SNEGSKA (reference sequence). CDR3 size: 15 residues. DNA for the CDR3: TGCAGTGCTAGAGAACCTATAGGGGGCCGTGAAAAACTGTTTTTT. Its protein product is CSAREPIGGREKLFF.

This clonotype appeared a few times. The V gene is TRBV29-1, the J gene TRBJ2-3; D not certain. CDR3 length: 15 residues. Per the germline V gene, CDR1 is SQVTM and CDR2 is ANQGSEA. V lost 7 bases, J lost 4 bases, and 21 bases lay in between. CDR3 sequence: CSGGGAPSISDTQYF. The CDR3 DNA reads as TGCAGCGGTGGTGGAGCCCCCAGCATTTCAGATACGCAGTATTTT.

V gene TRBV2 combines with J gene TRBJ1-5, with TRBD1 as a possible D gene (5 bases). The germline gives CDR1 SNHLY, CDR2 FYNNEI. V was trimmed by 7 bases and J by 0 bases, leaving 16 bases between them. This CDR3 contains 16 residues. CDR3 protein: CASNTVGGASNQPQHF. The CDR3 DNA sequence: TGTGCCAGCAACACAGTGGGAGGGGCTAGCAATCAGCCCCAGCATTTT.

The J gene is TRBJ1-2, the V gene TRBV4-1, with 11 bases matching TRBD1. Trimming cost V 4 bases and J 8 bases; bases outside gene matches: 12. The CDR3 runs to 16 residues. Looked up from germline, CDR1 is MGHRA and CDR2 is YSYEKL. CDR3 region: CASSPGQGARIYGYTF. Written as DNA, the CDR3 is TGCGCCAGCAGCCCTGGACAGGGGGCGAGAATCTACGGCTACACCTTC.

CDR3 coding DNA: TGTGCCAGCAGCGGGGGGGCTTGGAATGAGCAGTTCTTC. It yields the protein CASSGGAWNEQFF. The chain couples TRBV2 to TRBJ2-1; 8 nucleotides align to TRBD2. V dropped 6 bases and J dropped 7; count of bases not matched to a gene: 5. The CDR3 is 13 amino acids. The germline gives CDR1 SNHLY, CDR2 FYNNEI. Variable domain in full (rest from reference TRBV2 and TRBJ2-1): EPEVTQTPSHQVTQMGQEVILRCVPISNHLYFYWYRQILGQKVEFLVSFYNNEISEKSEIFDDQFSVERPDGSNFTLKIRSTKLEDSAMYFCASSGGAWNEQFFGPGTRLTVL.

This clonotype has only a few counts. CDR3 sequence: CASSEFLGGLLFF. The CDR3 DNA is TGTGCCAGCAGTGAATTTTTAGGGGGACTACTGTTTTTT. V usage is TRBV2 and J usage is TRBJ1-4, with D perhaps matching TRBD1 (6 bases). The CDR3 extends over 13 amino acids. V gave up 2 bases and J gave up 13 bases, with 14 bases separating them. In germline, CDR1 is SNHLY, CDR2 FYNNEI. The full variable domain, in which reference TRBV2 and TRBJ1-4 provide the parts outside the CDR3, is EPEVTQTPSHQVTQMGQEVILRCVPISNHLYFYWYRQILGQKVEFLVSFYNNEISEKSEIFDDQFSVERPDGSNFTLKIRSTKLEDSAMYFCASSEFLGGLLFFGSGTQLSVL.

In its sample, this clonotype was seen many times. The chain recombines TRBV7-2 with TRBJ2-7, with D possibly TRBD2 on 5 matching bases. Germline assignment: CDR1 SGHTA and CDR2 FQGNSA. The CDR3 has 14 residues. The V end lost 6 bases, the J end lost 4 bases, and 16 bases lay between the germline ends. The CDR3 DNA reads TGTGCCAGCAGTCGACCGGGGTCGGGGTACGAGCAGTACTTC. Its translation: CASSRPGSGYEQYF.

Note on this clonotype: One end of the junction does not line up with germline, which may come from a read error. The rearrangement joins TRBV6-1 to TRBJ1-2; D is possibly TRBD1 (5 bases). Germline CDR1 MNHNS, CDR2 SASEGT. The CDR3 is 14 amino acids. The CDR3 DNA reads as TGTGCCAGCAGTGAAGCGAGGCAGGGATATGACTACACCTTC. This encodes CASSEARQGYDYTF.

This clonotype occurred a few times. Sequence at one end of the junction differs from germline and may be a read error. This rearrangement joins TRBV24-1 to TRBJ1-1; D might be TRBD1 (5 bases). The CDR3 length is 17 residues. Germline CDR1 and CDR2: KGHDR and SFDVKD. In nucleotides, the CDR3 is TGTGCCACTAGTGGAGCGGGGGGTCTAGAATCGAACACTGAAGCTTTCTTT. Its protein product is CATSGAGGLESNTEAFF.

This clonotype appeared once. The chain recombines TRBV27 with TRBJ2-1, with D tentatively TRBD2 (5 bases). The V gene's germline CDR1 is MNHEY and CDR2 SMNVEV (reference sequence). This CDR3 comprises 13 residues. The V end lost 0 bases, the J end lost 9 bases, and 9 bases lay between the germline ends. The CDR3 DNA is TGTGCCAGCAGTTTATCCCTTCTAGCTGAGCAGTTCTTC. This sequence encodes CASSLSLLAEQFF.

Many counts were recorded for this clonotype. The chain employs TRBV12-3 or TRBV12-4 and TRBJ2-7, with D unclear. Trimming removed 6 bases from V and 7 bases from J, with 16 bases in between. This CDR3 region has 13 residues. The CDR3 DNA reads TGTGCCAGCAGCAGGACCCTAAGCTGGGAGCAGTACTTC. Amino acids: CASSRTLSWEQYF.

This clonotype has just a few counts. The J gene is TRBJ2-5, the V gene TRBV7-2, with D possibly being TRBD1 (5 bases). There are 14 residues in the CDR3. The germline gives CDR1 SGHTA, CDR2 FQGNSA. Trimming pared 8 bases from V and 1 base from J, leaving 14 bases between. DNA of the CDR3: TGTGCCAGCCGGTCCGACAGAATCCAAGAGACCCAGTACTTC. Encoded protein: CASRSDRIQETQYF.

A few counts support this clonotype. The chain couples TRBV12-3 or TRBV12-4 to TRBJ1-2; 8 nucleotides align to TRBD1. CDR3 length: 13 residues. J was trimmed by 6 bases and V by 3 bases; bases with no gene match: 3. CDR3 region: CASSFARGHGYTF. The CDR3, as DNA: TGTGCCAGCAGTTTTGCCAGGGGGCATGGCTACACCTTC.

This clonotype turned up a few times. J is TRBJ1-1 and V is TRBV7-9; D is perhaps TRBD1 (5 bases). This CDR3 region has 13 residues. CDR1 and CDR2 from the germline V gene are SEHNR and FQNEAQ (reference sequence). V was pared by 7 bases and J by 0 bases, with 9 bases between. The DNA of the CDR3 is TGTGCCAGCATGAGGGGCGTGAACACTGAAGCTTTCTTT. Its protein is CASMRGVNTEAFF.

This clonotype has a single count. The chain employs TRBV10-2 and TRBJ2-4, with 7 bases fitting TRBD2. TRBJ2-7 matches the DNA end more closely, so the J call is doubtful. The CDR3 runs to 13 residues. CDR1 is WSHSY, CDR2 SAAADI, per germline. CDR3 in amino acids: CASIGLEGSEQYF. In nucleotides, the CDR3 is TGCGCCAGCATCGGACTAGAGGGCTCCGAGCAGTACTTC.

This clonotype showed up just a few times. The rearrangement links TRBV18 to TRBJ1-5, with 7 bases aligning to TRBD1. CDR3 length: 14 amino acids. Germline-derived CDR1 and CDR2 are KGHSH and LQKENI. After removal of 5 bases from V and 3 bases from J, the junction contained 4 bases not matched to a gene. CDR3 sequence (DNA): TGTGCCAGCTCAAGGGACAGATACAATCAGCCCCAGCATTTT. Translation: CASSRDRYNQPQHF.

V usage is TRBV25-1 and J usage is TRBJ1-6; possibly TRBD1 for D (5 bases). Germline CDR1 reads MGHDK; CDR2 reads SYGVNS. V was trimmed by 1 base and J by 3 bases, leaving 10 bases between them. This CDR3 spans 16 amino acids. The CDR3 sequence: CASSELGESYNSPLHF. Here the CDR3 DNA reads TGTGCCAGCAGTGAATTAGGGGAAAGCTATAATTCACCCCTCCACTTT.

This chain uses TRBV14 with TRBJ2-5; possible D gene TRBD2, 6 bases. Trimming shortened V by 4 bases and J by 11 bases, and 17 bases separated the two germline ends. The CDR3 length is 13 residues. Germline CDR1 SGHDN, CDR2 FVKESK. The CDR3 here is CASSPSGGRKQYF. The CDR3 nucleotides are TGTGCCAGCAGCCCCTCCGGGGGTAGAAAGCAGTACTTC.

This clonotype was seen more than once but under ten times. CDR3 nucleotides: TGCGCCAGCAGCCACCCCAAGGAGGGGGGAACTACTGAAGCTTTCTTT. It specifies CASSHPKEGGTTEAFF. The chain employs TRBV4-1 and TRBJ1-1, with TRBD1 as a possible D gene (6 bases). Germline lookup yields CDR1 MGHRA and CDR2 YSYEKL. This CDR3 is 16 amino acids long. Trimming cost V 3 bases and J 5 bases, with 19 bases left between them.

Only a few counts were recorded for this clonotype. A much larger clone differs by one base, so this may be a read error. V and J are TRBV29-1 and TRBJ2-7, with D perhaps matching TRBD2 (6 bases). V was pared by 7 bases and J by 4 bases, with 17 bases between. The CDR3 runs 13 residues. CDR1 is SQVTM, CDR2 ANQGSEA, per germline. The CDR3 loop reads CSARDPLGYEQYF. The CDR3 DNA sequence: TGCAGCGCGCGGGACCCCCTGGGATACGAGCAGTACTTC.

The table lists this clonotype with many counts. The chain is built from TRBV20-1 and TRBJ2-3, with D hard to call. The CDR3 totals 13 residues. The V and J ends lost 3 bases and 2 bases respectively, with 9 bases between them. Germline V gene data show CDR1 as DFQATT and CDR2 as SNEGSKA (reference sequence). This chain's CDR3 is CSASADTTDTQYF. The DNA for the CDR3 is TGCAGTGCTAGCGCCGACACCACAGATACGCAGTATTTT.